These 25 T cell receptor beta chains share one sample of origin, sequenced in a study of shared clonotypes between healthy human individuals. Only in-frame clones appear in the TCRdb table, and some are missing; sequencing was by immunoSEQ multiplex PCR. The top ten hold about 9.3% of the sample, which has 300,000 or so clones, about 74% seen once. The sequencing input was memory CD4+ T cells sorted from blood. Subset meaning: CD45RA-negative fraction. These receptors all come from a man aged 25-45 years in good health.

This chain joins TRBV5-1 and TRBJ1-6; D unresolved. This CDR3 comprises 15 residues. V was pared by 0 bases and J by 7 bases, with 11 bases between. From germline, CDR1 is SGHRS and CDR2 YFSETQ. CDR3 nucleotide sequence: TGCGCCAGCAGCTTGGATGAGGCTGCCAATTCACCCCTCCACTTT. As protein: CASSLDEAANSPLHF.

This clone was seen only once. The V and J genes are TRBV30 and TRBJ2-5; D unresolved. V gave up 2 bases and J gave up 1 base, with 5 bases separating them. The V gene's germline CDR1 is GTSNPN and CDR2 SVGIG (reference sequence). The CDR3 has 12 amino acids. CDR3 in DNA: TGTGCCTGGAGTTCGGGCCAAGAGACCCAGTACTTC. This sequence encodes CAWSSGQETQYF.

The V call is TRBV18, the J call TRBJ2-3, with 10 bases aligning to TRBD2. Germline CDR1 is KGHSH and CDR2 is LQKENI. V lost 2 bases to trimming and J lost 2 bases; unmatched junction nucleotides: 4. The CDR3 length is 16 residues. As DNA, the CDR3 is TGTGCCAGCTCACCAGCTAGCGGGAGTATCACAGATACGCAGTATTTT. Its protein product is CASSPASGSITDTQYF. Variable domain in full (rest from reference TRBV18 and TRBJ2-3): NAGVMQNPRHLVRRRGQEARLRCSPMKGHSHVYWYRQLPEEGLKFMVYLQKENIIDESGMPKERFSAEFPKEGPSILRIQQVVRGDSAAYFCASSPASGSITDTQYFGPGTRLTVL.

The chain employs TRBV10-3 and TRBJ2-7, with 11 nucleotides matching TRBD2. Germline V gives CDR1 ENHRY, CDR2 SYGVKD. V was clipped by 7 bases and J by 3 bases; unmatched bases: 8. CDR3 length: 15 residues. CDR3 nucleotide sequence: TGTGCCATCAACAGAGATGGACTAGCGGGCTACGAGCAGTACTTC. Its protein product is CAINRDGLAGYEQYF.

The rearrangement links TRBV11-2 to TRBJ2-7, with D possibly being TRBD2 (6 bases). The V gene lost 3 bases and the J gene lost 2 bases, with 14 bases spanning the gap. This CDR3 comprises 15 residues. Germline CDR1 SGHAT, CDR2 FQNNGV. In DNA, the CDR3 is TGTGCCAGCAGCTTGCGCGGGACCGATACCTACGAGCAGTACTTC. The encoded protein is CASSLRGTDTYEQYF.

The J gene is TRBJ2-5, the V gene TRBV11-2; D may match TRBD1 or TRBD2 (5 bases each). Trimming left V 10 bases short and J 5 bases short, with 17 bases between. The CDR3 covers 13 residues. Germline assignment: CDR1 SGHAT and CDR2 FQNNGV. CDR3 residues: CATSLIGTETQYF. The CDR3 region has the DNA TGTGCCACCTCTTTGATAGGGACGGAGACCCAGTACTTC.

This clone was counted at least ten times. The chain employs TRBV7-2 and TRBJ2-2; tentative D call: TRBD1 (6 bases). V was trimmed by 2 bases and J by 6 bases, leaving 16 bases between them. CDR1 SGHTA and CDR2 FQGNSA come from the germline V gene. The CDR3 consists of 16 residues. The CDR3 here is CASSLLGGTIPGELFF. Written as DNA, the CDR3 is TGTGCCAGCAGCTTATTAGGGGGTACGATCCCCGGGGAGCTGTTTTTT.

The J gene is TRBJ1-4, the V gene TRBV28, with TRBD1 identical over 9 bases. V shed 2 bases and J 10 bases; nucleotides not matched to a gene: 8. CDR3 length equals 15 residues. Germline V CDR1 and CDR2: MDHEN, SYDVKM. The CDR3: CASSLDNRGRGKLFF. DNA for the CDR3: TGTGCCAGCAGTTTAGACAACAGGGGGCGAGGAAAACTGTTTTTT.

J is TRBJ2-1 and V is TRBV11-2; 7 bases are a match to TRBD2. The trim removed 6 bases at V and 6 bases at J, leaving 11 bases unmatched. CDR3 length: 15 amino acids. Germline V gene data show CDR1 as SGHAT and CDR2 as FQNNGV. The CDR3 DNA follows: TGTGCCAGCAGTGGACCGGGACTACCAGTCAATGAGCAGTTCTTC. Translating it yields CASSGPGLPVNEQFF.

This rearrangement joins TRBV19 to TRBJ1-2; no definite D call. CDR1 LNHDA and CDR2 SQIVND come from the germline V gene (reference sequence). The V end was cut by 3 bases, the J end by 8 bases, with 19 bases between. The CDR3 extends over 15 amino acids. CDR3 residues: CASSISGTLSGGYTF. In DNA form, the CDR3 reads TGTGCCAGTAGTATCTCGGGCACTTTATCCGGGGGCTACACCTTC.

This clone was seen at least ten times. The rearrangement links TRBV4-3 to TRBJ1-3; the D is unclear. The germline V gene has CDR1 LGHNA and CDR2 YSLEER. CDR3 length: 13 amino acids. The V end lost 1 base, the J end lost 6 bases, and 7 bases lay between the germline ends. CDR3 bases: TGCGCCAGCAGCCAAGCCCAGCAAAACACCATATATTTT. As protein: CASSQAQQNTIYF.

The chain has TRBV5-1 and TRBJ2-1; 10 bases are shared with TRBD1. Trimming took 5 bases from V and 0 from J; bases not matched to a gene: 2. Germline-derived CDR1 and CDR2 are SGHRS and YFSETQ. The CDR3 length is 15 residues. The CDR3 sequence: CASRDRGSSYNEQFF. The CDR3 region has the DNA TGCGCCAGCAGGGACAGGGGGAGCTCCTACAATGAGCAGTTCTTC.

This clone was observed a few times. The V gene is TRBV27, the J gene TRBJ1-5, with D possibly being TRBD1 (6 bases). The germline CDR1 and CDR2 sequences are MNHEY and SMNVEV (reference sequence). This CDR3 has 14 residues. V was trimmed by 6 bases and J by 4 bases, leaving 13 bases between them. In DNA, the CDR3 is TGTGCCAGCAGCCGACAGGCGCCTAATCAGCCCCAGCATTTT. This sequence encodes CASSRQAPNQPQHF.

V and J are TRBV29-1 and TRBJ1-2; D remains unclear. There are 20 residues in the CDR3. Germline values: CDR1 SQVTM, CDR2 ANQGSEA. Between the trimmed V and J ends, which lost 3 bases and 2 bases, there was a span of 31 bases. The DNA of the CDR3 is TGCAGCGTTGATTCCGGTCCCCGCGCTGGAAGGATGCTGGGGAACTATGGCTACACCTTC. Protein: CSVDSGPRAGRMLGNYGYTF.

This clone was counted only a few times. The J gene is TRBJ2-7, the V gene TRBV7-2; 7 positions agree with TRBD1. V was clipped by 1 base and J by 2 bases; unmatched bases: 5. The CDR3 runs to 15 residues. Germline values: CDR1 SGHTA, CDR2 FQGNSA. The CDR3 DNA reads TGTGCCAGCAGCTTAGTCGGGACAGAGACCTACGAGCAGTACTTC. Amino acid sequence: CASSLVGTETYEQYF.

The CDR3 spells CASSQDLASREQFF. Here the CDR3 DNA reads TGCGCCAGCAGCCAAGATCTCGCTAGCAGAGAGCAGTTCTTC. V and J are TRBV4-1 and TRBJ2-1; D may be TRBD2 (5 bases). Germline values: CDR1 MGHRA, CDR2 YSYEKL. The CDR3 totals 14 residues. Trimming stripped 0 bases from V and 10 bases from J, with 13 bases between.

This chain joins TRBV5-8 and TRBJ2-7; 7 nucleotides align to TRBD2. Per the germline V gene, CDR1 is SGHTS and CDR2 is YDEGEE. V dropped 6 bases and J dropped 2; count of bases not matched to a gene: 14. This CDR3 is 16 amino acids long. CDR3 residues: CASTPTGGRLAYEQYF. CDR3 DNA: TGTGCCAGCACCCCGACGGGGGGTCGACTTGCCTACGAGCAGTACTTC. The full variable domain, rest sourced from reference TRBV5-8 and TRBJ2-7, is EAGVTQSPTHLIKTRGQQATLRCSPISGHTSVYWYQQALGLGLQFLLWYDEGEERNRGNFPPRFSGRQFPNYSSELNVNALELEDSALYLCASTPTGGRLAYEQYFGPGTRLTVT.

V usage is TRBV29-1 and J usage is TRBJ2-1; weak D call: TRBD2 (6 bases). Germline CDR1 SQVTM, CDR2 ANQGSEA. Trimming left V 0 bases short and J 8 bases short, with 17 bases between. CDR3 size: 15 residues. The chain's CDR3 is CSVEERASAPDEQFF. The CDR3 region has the DNA TGCAGCGTTGAAGAACGGGCTAGCGCCCCAGATGAGCAGTTCTTC.

The genes are TRBV28 and TRBJ1-2; D is undetermined. The germline V gene encodes CDR1 MDHEN and CDR2 SYDVKM. V dropped 3 bases and J dropped 6 bases, with 5 bases sitting between them. There are 11 residues in the CDR3. DNA of the CDR3: TGTGCCAGCAGTTTCCAGAATGGCTACACCTTC. This encodes CASSFQNGYTF.

This clone was seen only once. This chain uses TRBV2 with TRBJ2-5; no clear D. Germline assignment: CDR1 SNHLY and CDR2 FYNNEI. The V gene lost 8 bases and the J gene lost 4 bases, with 8 bases spanning the gap. CDR3 length: 11 amino acids. CDR3: CASDRRETQYF. The CDR3 DNA is TGTGCCAGCGATCGTCGAGAGACCCAGTACTTC.

The chain uses TRBV18 and TRBJ2-5, with D possibly matching TRBD2 (6 bases). This CDR3 is built from 15 residues. Trimming removed 3 bases at V and 1 base at J, with 12 bases between. Per germline, CDR1 KGHSH and CDR2 LQKENI. The CDR3 nucleotides read TGTGCCAGCTCACCCTCCGGACTAACCCAAGAGACCCAGTACTTC. Translation: CASSPSGLTQETQYF.

The genes are TRBV27 and TRBJ2-1; 13 bases fit TRBD2. V lost 5 bases and J lost 9; bases outside the gene matches: 7. The CDR3 has 15 amino acids. CDR1 and CDR2 (germline): MNHEY, SMNVEV (reference sequence). Here the CDR3 DNA reads TGTGCCAGCAGTAGACTAGCGGGAGGCGAGGGTGAGCAGTTCTTC. It yields the protein CASSRLAGGEGEQFF.

This clone has only a few counts. The gene calls are TRBV6-5 and TRBJ2-1; D perhaps matches TRBD1 (5 bases). The CDR3 is 16 residues long. CDR1 is MNHEY, CDR2 SVGAGI, per germline. V lost 0 bases and J lost 8, with 17 bases in between. The CDR3 DNA sequence: TGTGCCAGCAGTTACTCGATGACAGTGGGTCAGGATGAGCAGTTCTTC. It is translated as CASSYSMTVGQDEQFF.

The chain combines TRBV15 with TRBJ2-5, with 13 positions matching TRBD2. Per germline, CDR1 LNHNV and CDR2 YYDKDF (reference sequence). V lost 0 bases, J lost 4 bases, and 2 bases stayed unmatched. The CDR3 loop spans 16 amino acids. DNA for the CDR3: TGTGCCACCAGCAGAGAACGGACTAGCGGGAGAGAGACCCAGTACTTC. It encodes CATSRERTSGRETQYF.

This clone was observed once. The chain links TRBV5-8 to TRBJ2-6; D remains ambiguous. Germline CDR1 SGHTS, CDR2 YDEGEE. This CDR3 contains 16 residues. The germline V and J ends were trimmed by 3 bases and 0 bases, with 10 bases remaining between them. The chain's CDR3 is CASSWVPSSGANVLTF. CDR3 bases: TGTGCCAGCAGCTGGGTACCAAGCTCTGGGGCCAACGTCCTGACTTTC.